The present TCR beta chain was sequenced within a study of blood T cell repertoires in COVID-19. Study-level information: Nucleic acid was either cDNA or gDNA, and it came from T cells, B-cell-depleted T cells, or PBMCs.

V was pared by 2 bases and J by 4 bases, with 7 bases of the junction left unmatched. The CDR3 loop spans 16 amino acids. Germline CDR1 reads MNHEY; CDR2 reads SVGEGT. Original data processing: Amplification with reference gene primers provided the estimates of nucleated cell counts. The repertoire was sequenced with immunoSEQ multiplex PCR; TCRdb's copy has only in-frame clones and lacks some. Clone size and V and J calls were adopted from that table, with D and trimming inferred from the DNA. The table lists about 230,000 clones, approximately 81% of them singletons. The gene calls are TRBV6-2 or TRBV6-3 and TRBJ2-3, with TRBD2 identical over 9 bases. The source is a man aged 35 to 55 with acute or convalescent COVID-19. The specimen sequenced was peripheral blood. For the CDR3, the DNA is TGTGCCAGCAGTTACGCAGCGGGGGGCATGGCAGATACGCAGTATTTT. Translated, it gives CASSYAAGGMADTQYF.